The T cell receptor beta chain under discussion was sequenced for a study of shared clonotypes between healthy human individuals. Study background: For every donor, three CD4 naive, three CD4 memory, two CD8 naive and one CD8 memory plates were used.

The germline V gene encodes CDR1 SEHNR and CDR2 FQNEAQ (reference sequence). V gave up 5 bases and J gave up 9 bases, with 11 bases separating them. The CDR3 consists of 12 residues. Study outcomes and limitations: Generation of non-shared clonotypes was less probable than generation of clonotypes shared by all four donors. Even with large depth, rarefaction showed that sorted-subset sequencing was incomplete.

The naive CD8 population came from CD45RO-negative cells selected for CCR7, without terminally differentiated effector memory CD45RA+ cells. Of note for this clone: Its matching antigen is unknown. Other DNA sequences in this specimen translate into the identical CDR3.

Some clones are missing from TCRdb's copy, which holds only in-frame ones; the method was immunoSEQ multiplex PCR. The sample carries about 2.1 million clones, around 95% recorded once. Sequenced material: naive CD8+ T cells from PBMCs. This chain uses TRBV7-9 with TRBJ2-1; weak D call: TRBD1 (5 bases). This clonotype was sampled from a man between 18 and 35 years old in good health. Some clones in this sample may be carry-over from other donors' samples. CDR3 nucleotide sequence: TGTGCCAGCAGCCTGGGGCCTCGTGAGCAGTTCTTC. Protein: CASSLGPREQFF.